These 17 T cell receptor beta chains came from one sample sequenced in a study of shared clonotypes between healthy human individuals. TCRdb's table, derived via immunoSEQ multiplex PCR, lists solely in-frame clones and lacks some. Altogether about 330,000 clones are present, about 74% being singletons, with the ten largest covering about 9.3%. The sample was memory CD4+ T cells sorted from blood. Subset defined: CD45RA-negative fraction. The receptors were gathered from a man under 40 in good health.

The CDR3 sequence is CASSPQMKIAKNIQYF. The CDR3 DNA follows: TGTGCCAGCTCACCACAGATGAAAATAGCCAAAAACATTCAGTACTTC. The chain joins TRBV18 to TRBJ2-4; D is undetermined. CDR1 and CDR2 (germline): KGHSH, LQKENI. The CDR3 length is 16 residues. Trimming cost V 1 base and J 0 bases, with 10 bases left between them. Full variable domain (remainder filled in from reference TRBV18 and TRBJ2-4): NAGVMQNPRHLVRRRGQEARLRCSPMKGHSHVYWYRQLPEEGLKFMVYLQKENIIDESGMPKERFSAEFPKEGPSILRIQQVVRGDSAAYFCASSPQMKIAKNIQYFGAGTRLSVL.

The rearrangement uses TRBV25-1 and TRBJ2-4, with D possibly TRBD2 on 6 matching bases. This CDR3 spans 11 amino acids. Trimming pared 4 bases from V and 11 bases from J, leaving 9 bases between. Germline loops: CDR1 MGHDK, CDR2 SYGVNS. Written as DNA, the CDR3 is TGTGCCAGCAGTGCCGGGGGAGTTCAGTACTTC. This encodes CASSAGGVQYF.

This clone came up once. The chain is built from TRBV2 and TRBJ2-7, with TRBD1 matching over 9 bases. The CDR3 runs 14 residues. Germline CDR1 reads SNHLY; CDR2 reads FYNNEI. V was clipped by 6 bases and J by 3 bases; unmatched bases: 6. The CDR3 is CASSRGQGSYEQYF. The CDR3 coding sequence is TGTGCCAGCAGCCGGGGACAGGGCAGCTACGAGCAGTACTTC.

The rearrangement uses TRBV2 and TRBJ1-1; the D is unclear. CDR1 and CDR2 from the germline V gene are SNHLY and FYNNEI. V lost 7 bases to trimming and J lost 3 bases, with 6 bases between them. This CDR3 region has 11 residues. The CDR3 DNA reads TGTGCCAGCACCAGATACACTGAAGCTTTCTTT. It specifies CASTRYTEAFF. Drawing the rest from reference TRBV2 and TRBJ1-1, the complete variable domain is EPEVTQTPSHQVTQMGQEVILRCVPISNHLYFYWYRQILGQKVEFLVSFYNNEISEKSEIFDDQFSVERPDGSNFTLKIRSTKLEDSAMYFCASTRYTEAFFGQGTRLTVV.

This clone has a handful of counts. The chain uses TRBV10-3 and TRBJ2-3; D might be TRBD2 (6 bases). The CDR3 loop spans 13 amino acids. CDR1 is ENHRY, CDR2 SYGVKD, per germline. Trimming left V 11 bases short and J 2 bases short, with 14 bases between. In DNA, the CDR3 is TGTGCCTCATTAGCGGATAACACAGATACGCAGTATTTT. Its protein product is CASLADNTDTQYF.

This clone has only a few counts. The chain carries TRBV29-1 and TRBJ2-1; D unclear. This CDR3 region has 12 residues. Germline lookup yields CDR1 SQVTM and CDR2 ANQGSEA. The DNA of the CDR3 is TGCAGTACCAGGCTAAACCTCAATGAGCAGTTCTTC. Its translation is CSTRLNLNEQFF.

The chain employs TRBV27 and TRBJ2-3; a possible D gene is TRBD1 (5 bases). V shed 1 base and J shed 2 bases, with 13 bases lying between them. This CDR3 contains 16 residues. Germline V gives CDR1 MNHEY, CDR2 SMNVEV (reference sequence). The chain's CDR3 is CASSLFGHEYTDTQYF. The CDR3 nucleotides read TGTGCCAGCAGTTTATTCGGACACGAATACACAGATACGCAGTATTTT.

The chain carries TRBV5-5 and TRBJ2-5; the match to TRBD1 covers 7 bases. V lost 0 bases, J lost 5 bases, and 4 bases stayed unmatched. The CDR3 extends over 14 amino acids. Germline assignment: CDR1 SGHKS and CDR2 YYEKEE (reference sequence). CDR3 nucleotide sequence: TGTGCCAGCAGCTTGGGAGACAGGGTGGAGACCCAGTACTTC. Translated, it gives CASSLGDRVETQYF.

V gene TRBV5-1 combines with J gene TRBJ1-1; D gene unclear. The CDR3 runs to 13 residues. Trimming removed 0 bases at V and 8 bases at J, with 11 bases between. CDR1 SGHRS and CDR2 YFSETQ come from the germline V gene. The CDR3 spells CASSLAGYVEAFF. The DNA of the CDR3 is TGCGCCAGCAGCTTGGCCGGGTATGTCGAAGCTTTCTTT.

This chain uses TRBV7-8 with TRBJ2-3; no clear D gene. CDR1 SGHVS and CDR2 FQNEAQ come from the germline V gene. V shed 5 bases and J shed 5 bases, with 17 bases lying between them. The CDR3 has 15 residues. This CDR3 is CASSQPGPPGDTQYF. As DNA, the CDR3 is TGTGCCAGCAGCCAGCCGGGCCCCCCTGGAGATACGCAGTATTTT.

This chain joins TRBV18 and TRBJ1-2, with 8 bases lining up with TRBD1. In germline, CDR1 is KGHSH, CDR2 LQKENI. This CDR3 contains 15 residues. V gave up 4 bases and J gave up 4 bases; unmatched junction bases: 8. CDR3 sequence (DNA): TGTGCCAGCTCACAGATACAGGGGGGTCCCTATGGCTACACCTTC. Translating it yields CASSQIQGGPYGYTF. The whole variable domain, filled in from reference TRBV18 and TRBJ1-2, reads NAGVMQNPRHLVRRRGQEARLRCSPMKGHSHVYWYRQLPEEGLKFMVYLQKENIIDESGMPKERFSAEFPKEGPSILRIQQVVRGDSAAYFCASSQIQGGPYGYTFGSGTRLTVV.

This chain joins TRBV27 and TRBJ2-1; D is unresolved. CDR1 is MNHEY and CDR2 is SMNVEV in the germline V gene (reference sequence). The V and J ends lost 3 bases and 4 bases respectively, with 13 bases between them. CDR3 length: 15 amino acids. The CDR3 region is CASSFGQVTYNEQFF. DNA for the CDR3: TGTGCCAGCAGTTTTGGGCAGGTTACATACAATGAGCAGTTCTTC.

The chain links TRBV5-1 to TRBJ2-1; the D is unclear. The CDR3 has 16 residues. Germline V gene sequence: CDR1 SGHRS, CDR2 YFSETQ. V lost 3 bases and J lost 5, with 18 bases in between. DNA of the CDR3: TGCGCCAGCAGCTCACGGACGGCCAGTCGGGACAATGAGCAGTTCTTC. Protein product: CASSSRTASRDNEQFF.

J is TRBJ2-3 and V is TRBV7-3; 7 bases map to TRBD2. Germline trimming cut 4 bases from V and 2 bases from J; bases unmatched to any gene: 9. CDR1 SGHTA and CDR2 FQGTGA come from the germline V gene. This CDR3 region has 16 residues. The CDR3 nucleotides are TGTGCCAGCAGCTCCGATCCCGGGAGGACCACAGATACGCAGTATTTT. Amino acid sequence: CASSSDPGRTTDTQYF. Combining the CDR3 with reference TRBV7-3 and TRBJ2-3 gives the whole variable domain GAGVSQTPSNKVTEKGKYVELRCDPISGHTALYWYRQSLGQGPEFLIYFQGTGAADDSGLPNDRFFAVRPEGSVSTLKIQRTERGDSAVYLCASSSDPGRTTDTQYFGPGTRLTVL.

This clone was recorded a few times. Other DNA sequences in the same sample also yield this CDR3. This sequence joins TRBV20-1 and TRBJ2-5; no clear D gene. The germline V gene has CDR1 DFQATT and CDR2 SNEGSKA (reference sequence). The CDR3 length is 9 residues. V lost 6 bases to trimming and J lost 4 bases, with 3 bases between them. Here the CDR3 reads CSAPETQYF. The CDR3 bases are TGCAGTGCGCCAGAGACCCAGTACTTC.

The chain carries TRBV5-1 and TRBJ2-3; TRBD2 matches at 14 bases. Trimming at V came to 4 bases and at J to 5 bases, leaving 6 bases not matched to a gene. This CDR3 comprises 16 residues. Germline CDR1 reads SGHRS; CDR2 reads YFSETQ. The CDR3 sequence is CASSIGTSGSLDTQYF. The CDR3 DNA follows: TGCGCCAGCAGCATAGGGACTAGCGGGAGTCTAGATACGCAGTATTTT. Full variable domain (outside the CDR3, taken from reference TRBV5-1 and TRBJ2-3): KAGVTQTPRYLIKTRGQQVTLSCSPISGHRSVSWYQQTPGQGLQFLFEYFSETQRNKGNFPGRFSGRQFSNSRSEMNVSTLELGDSALYLCASSIGTSGSLDTQYFGPGTRLTVL.

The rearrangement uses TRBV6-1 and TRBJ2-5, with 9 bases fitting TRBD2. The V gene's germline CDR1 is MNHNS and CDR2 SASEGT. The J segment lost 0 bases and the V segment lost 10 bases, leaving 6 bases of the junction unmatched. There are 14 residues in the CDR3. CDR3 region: CATEAGGNQETQYF. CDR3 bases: TGTGCCACCGAAGCGGGAGGAAACCAAGAGACCCAGTACTTC.